There are many counts of the clone carrying this T cell receptor (beta chain). What it recognizes is unknown. Sample time point: patch test 3, about 24 weeks after DPC sensitization. Treatment described: therapeutic diphenylcyclopropenone sensitization with weekly scalp DPC. TCRdb re-called the RACE reads with MiXCR, one entry per CDR3 protein. Of under 200,000 distinct CDR3 sequences in the sample, 28% were seen once. This record comes from a study of human T cells and chemical hapten exposure. Overall study: Small volume differences among pooled libraries mainly caused per-sample TCR yield variation. The study, taken as a whole, reports: Controls had significantly fewer large CDR3 similarity clusters than were formed by expanded TCRs.

The junction had 11 bases not matched to a gene; V was cut back by 4 bases and J by 7 bases. The CDR3 has 16 residues. Germline loops: CDR1 SGHTA, CDR2 FQGNSA. The sample in question was whole blood, obtained in connection with sensitization to the hapten diphenylcyclopropenone (DPC). The chain links TRBV7-2 to TRBJ2-1, with 9 bases fitting TRBD1. The source is a woman under 30 with alopecia areata. Some clones in this sample may be carry-over from other donors' samples. CDR3 DNA: TGTGCCAGCAGCTCAAAAGCCGGGACAGGGAGGAATGAGCAGTTCTTC. Translated: CASSSKAGTGRNEQFF.